This T cell receptor beta chain was identified in a study of T-cell reconstitution after alpha-beta-depleted transplantation in children. Unique molecular identifiers were incorporated into the prepared TCRbeta library. TCRdb re-analysed the PCR reads in MiXCR, keeping a single row per CDR3 protein. Found here are 350,000 to 400,000 distinct CDR3 sequences, about an eighth of them singletons; the top ten hold around 4.1%. Trimming removed 4 bases from V and 3 bases from J, with 14 bases in between. The CDR3 consists of 15 residues. Here the sequenced sample was PBMCs, taken from the stem cell graft. The rearrangement uses TRBV12-3 or TRBV12-4 and TRBJ2-3; D call uncertain. The receptor was isolated from a human donor who donated a stem cell graft to a child with Fanconi anemia. The CDR3 region has the DNA TGTGCCAGCAGTTCGACTCCCCTAGGTACAGATACGCAGTATTTT. Translated, it gives CASSSTPLGTDTQYF.